The 25 T cell receptor beta chains in this list originate from one sample, sequenced in a study of cytomegalovirus exposure and HLA in healthy donors. The PCR was carried out with 60 Vbeta primers and 13 Jbeta primers. Libraries were prepared by immunoSEQ multiplex PCR; TCRdb keeps only in-frame clonotypes and omits some of them. The sample contains 210,000 or so clones, more than 60% of which appear only once. Input material: PBMCs. These receptors were collected from a girl aged 2 to 9 in good health and CMV-seronegative.

The table lists this clone with a count of one. The CDR3 loop is CASATGPGTIYF. The DNA of the CDR3 is TGTGCCAGTGCTACAGGACCGGGCACCATATATTTT. V usage is TRBV5-6 and J usage is TRBJ1-3; maybe TRBD1 (5 bases). Trimming took 8 bases from V and 9 from J, leaving 15 bases between them. Germline assignment: CDR1 SGHDT and CDR2 YYEEEE. CDR3 length: 12 amino acids.

The chain has TRBV5-4 and TRBJ2-5, with 7 bases identical to TRBD2. V gave up 6 bases and J gave up 5 bases; unmatched junction bases: 16. This CDR3 has 16 residues. The germline CDR1 and CDR2 sequences are SGHNT and YYREEE (reference sequence). CDR3 sequence (DNA): TGTGCCAGCACCGATACGGGAGGCGTGGTGGGGGAGACCCAGTACTTC. Translating it yields CASTDTGGVVGETQYF.

This chain joins TRBV19 and TRBJ1-2; perhaps TRBD1 as D (6 bases). The V and J ends lost 8 bases and 4 bases respectively, with 11 bases between them. The CDR3 totals 12 residues. Germline V gene lookup returns CDR1 LNHDA and CDR2 SQIVND (reference sequence). The CDR3 DNA reads TGTGCCAGTCTCACAGGGAGCTATGGCTACACCTTC. Translating it yields CASLTGSYGYTF.

This rearrangement joins TRBV6-6 to TRBJ1-4; D gene uncertain. The V end was cut by 11 bases, the J end by 8 bases, with 18 bases between. CDR1 and CDR2 (germline): MNHNY, SVGAGI (reference sequence). This CDR3 has 13 residues. CDR3 nucleotides: TGTGCCGCCCGCGCCGGGATGGAGGAAAAACTGTTTTTT. It translates to CAARAGMEEKLFF.

This clone has a single count. The CDR3 nucleotides are TGTGCCATCAGTACGACAGGAGTAGAAGCTTTCTTT. Protein product: CAISTTGVEAFF. V and J are TRBV10-3 and TRBJ1-1, with D perhaps matching TRBD1 (6 bases). V was trimmed by 5 bases and J by 8 bases, leaving 12 bases between them. Looked up from germline, CDR1 is ENHRY and CDR2 is SYGVKD. The CDR3 totals 12 residues.

The chain employs TRBV7-9 and TRBJ2-7; TRBD1 might be the D (5 bases). The CDR3 length is 16 residues. Trimming cost V 1 base and J 5 bases, with 18 bases left between them. Germline CDR1 and CDR2: SEHNR and FQNEAQ (reference sequence). DNA for the CDR3: TGTGCCAGCAGCTTAGTATCAGGGCTCGTGGTCCACGAGCAGTACTTC. Protein sequence: CASSLVSGLVVHEQYF. Full variable domain (rest looked up from reference TRBV7-9 and TRBJ2-7): DTGVSQNPRHKITKRGQNVTFRCDPISEHNRLYWYRQTLGQGPEFLTYFQNEAQLEKSRLLSDRFSAERPKGSFSTLEIQRTEQGDSAMYLCASSLVSGLVVHEQYFGPGTRLTVT.

Turning to this clone: The same CDR3 also results from other DNA sequences found in this sample. The rearrangement joins TRBV2 to TRBJ1-5, with D maybe TRBD1 (5 bases). This CDR3 is 14 amino acids long. The ends were cut back, 2 bases at V and 2 bases at J, with 7 bases in the middle. Per germline, CDR1 SNHLY and CDR2 FYNNEI. DNA for the CDR3: TGTGCCAGCAGTGAAAAAGGGGGCAATCAGCCCCAGCATTTT. This codes for CASSEKGGNQPQHF.

The chain is built from TRBV7-9 and TRBJ2-1; D is possibly TRBD2 (7 bases). Germline V gene sequence: CDR1 SEHNR, CDR2 FQNEAQ (reference sequence). CDR3 length equals 18 residues. V dropped 3 bases and J dropped 4 bases, with 22 bases sitting between them. CDR3 nucleotides: TGTGCCAGCAGCTTGGAATCCCCGCGTGCGGGGGCTTACAATGAGCAGTTCTTC. Translated: CASSLESPRAGAYNEQFF.

V and J are TRBV19 and TRBJ2-7, with TRBD2 matching 9 bases. Germline V lookup: CDR1 LNHDA, CDR2 SQIVND (reference sequence). With 1 base clipped from V and 3 bases from J, the junction kept 10 bases outside the gene matches. There are 17 residues in the CDR3. This CDR3 is CASSIGSGSEISYEQYF. The CDR3, as DNA: TGTGCCAGTAGTATAGGTAGCGGGAGCGAAATCAGCTACGAGCAGTACTTC.

The rearrangement joins TRBV19 to TRBJ2-7; the match to TRBD2 covers 10 bases. This CDR3 region has 13 residues. Germline CDR1 reads LNHDA; CDR2 reads SQIVND (reference sequence). The junction had 6 bases not matched to a gene; V was cut back by 11 bases and J by 2 bases. CDR3: CAESGLATYEQYF. In nucleotides, the CDR3 is TGTGCCGAATCGGGACTAGCGACCTACGAGCAGTACTTC.

The rearrangement uses TRBV19 and TRBJ2-7; 8 bases line up with TRBD2. Germline V gene data show CDR1 as LNHDA and CDR2 as SQIVND (reference sequence). V gave up 5 bases and J gave up 3 bases; unmatched junction bases: 6. The CDR3 is 14 residues long. This CDR3 is CASSEVAGNYEQYF. Written as DNA, the CDR3 is TGTGCCAGTAGTGAAGTAGCGGGAAACTACGAGCAGTACTTC. Using reference TRBV19 and TRBJ2-7 for the parts outside the CDR3, the full variable domain is DGGITQSPKYLFRKEGQNVTLSCEQNLNHDAMYWYRQDPGQGLRLIYYSQIVNDFQKGDIAEGYSVSREKKESFPLTVTSAQKNPTAFYLCASSEVAGNYEQYFGPGTRLTVT.

The chain links TRBV5-6 to TRBJ2-5, with D possibly TRBD1 on 7 matching bases. Germline V lookup: CDR1 SGHDT, CDR2 YYEEEE. V was shortened by 4 bases and J by 4 bases, with 14 bases between the two germline ends. The CDR3 is 14 residues long. The CDR3 loop is CASSPLRDRETQYF. The CDR3 DNA is TGTGCCAGCAGCCCTTTGCGGGACAGAGAGACCCAGTACTTC.

The CDR3 loop is CASRGKTDTIPPHEQYF. The CDR3 nucleotides are TGTGCCAGCAGGGGGAAAACGGACACCATTCCGCCCCACGAGCAGTACTTC. The chain links TRBV5-5 to TRBJ2-7, with D perhaps TRBD1 (5 bases). CDR1 and CDR2 (germline): SGHKS, YYEKEE (reference sequence). CDR3 length equals 17 residues. V lost 5 bases, J lost 5 bases, and 26 bases lay in between.

V gene TRBV5-8 combines with J gene TRBJ2-3, with D possibly TRBD1 on 6 matching bases. V lost 6 bases and J lost 3, with 20 bases in between. The CDR3 is 16 amino acids. Germline CDR1 SGHTS, CDR2 YDEGEE. CDR3 coding DNA: TGTGCCAGCAACCTACAACAGGGAAGTGCGACAGATACGCAGTATTTT. Translating it yields CASNLQQGSATDTQYF.

The gene calls are TRBV29-1 and TRBJ2-1; D is ambiguous. Germline lookup yields CDR1 SQVTM and CDR2 ANQGSEA. This CDR3 region has 14 residues. V lost 4 bases and J lost 0, with 10 bases in between. The CDR3 bases are TGCAGCGTTGCCACTGTGTACTCCTACAATGAGCAGTTCTTC. Its protein product is CSVATVYSYNEQFF.

The chain uses TRBV25-1 and TRBJ2-5, with 10 bases fitting TRBD2. The J segment lost 4 bases and the V segment lost 4 bases, leaving 12 bases of the junction unmatched. CDR3 length: 17 residues. Germline lookup yields CDR1 MGHDK and CDR2 SYGVNS. Written as DNA, the CDR3 is TGTGCCAGCAGTGTTAGCGGGGGGTATCTACGATCAGAGACCCAGTACTTC. This codes for CASSVSGGYLRSETQYF.

This clone was counted only a few times. The chain recombines TRBV29-1 with TRBJ2-3, with D uncertain. Germline CDR1 and CDR2: SQVTM and ANQGSEA. V shed 5 bases and J shed 0 bases, with 9 bases lying between them. The CDR3 spans 13 residues. Here the CDR3 DNA reads TGCAGCGTTTCGGCGGAAAGCACAGATACGCAGTATTTT. Residues: CSVSAESTDTQYF.

The chain carries TRBV9 and TRBJ2-3, with 15 bases matching TRBD2. The CDR3 totals 19 residues. Germline V gene lookup returns CDR1 SGDLS and CDR2 YYNGEE. V dropped 0 bases and J dropped 0; count of bases not matched to a gene: 5. The CDR3 DNA reads TGTGCCAGCAGCGTAGATGGGACTAGCGGGGGGACTAGCACAGATACGCAGTATTTT. It encodes CASSVDGTSGGTSTDTQYF.

The chain recombines TRBV7-9 with TRBJ2-1; TRBD1 is a possible D gene (5 bases). Between the trimmed V and J ends, which lost 4 bases and 8 bases, there was a span of 15 bases. Germline CDR1 is SEHNR and CDR2 is FQNEAQ (reference sequence). The CDR3 consists of 14 residues. CDR3 sequence reads: CASSSEGAGDEQFF. In DNA, the CDR3 is TGTGCCAGCAGCTCCGAAGGGGCCGGCGATGAGCAGTTCTTC.

The rearrangement links TRBV5-1 to TRBJ2-3; 11 nucleotides agree with TRBD2. CDR1 SGHRS and CDR2 YFSETQ come from the germline V gene. Unmatched junction bases numbered 6, after V lost 4 bases and J lost 2 bases. The CDR3 consists of 16 residues. In DNA form, the CDR3 reads TGCGCCAGCAGCGCTGGGACTAGCGGTACCACAGATACGCAGTATTTT. Translated: CASSAGTSGTTDTQYF.

The chain carries TRBV5-6 and TRBJ1-2, with 8 bases lining up with TRBD1. V trimming: 4 bases; J trimming: 2 bases; junction bases outside the gene matches: 4. Per germline, CDR1 SGHDT and CDR2 YYEEEE. The CDR3 contains 14 residues. The CDR3 here is CASSLRDRNYGYTF. CDR3 DNA sequence: TGTGCCAGCAGCCTGAGGGACAGGAACTATGGCTACACCTTC.

The chain carries TRBV15 and TRBJ2-3, with D perhaps TRBD1 (5 bases). Germline CDR1 and CDR2: LNHNV and YYDKDF (reference sequence). Trimming shortened V by 0 bases and J by 1 base, and 8 bases separated the two germline ends. The CDR3 sequence is 15 residues long. In nucleotides, the CDR3 is TGTGCCACCAGCAGAGAAGGGGTGGGCACAGATACGCAGTATTTT. The encoded protein is CATSREGVGTDTQYF.

A word on this clone: The same CDR3 is also encoded by other DNA sequences in this sample. The CDR3 nucleotides read TGTGCCAGCAGCCTTCAGGGGAGAGAGACCCAGTACTTC. Protein sequence: CASSLQGRETQYF. The chain has TRBV7-9 and TRBJ2-5, with D tentatively TRBD1 (6 bases). The V and J ends lost 5 bases and 4 bases respectively, with 11 bases between them. Germline V CDR1 and CDR2: SEHNR, FQNEAQ (reference sequence). The CDR3 runs to 13 residues.

The rearrangement joins TRBV5-4 to TRBJ2-7; maybe TRBD2 (6 bases). The V gene lost 2 bases and the J gene lost 5 bases, with 17 bases spanning the gap. Per the germline V gene, CDR1 is SGHNT and CDR2 is YYREEE (reference sequence). The CDR3 sequence is 15 residues long. Written as DNA, the CDR3 is TGTGCCAGCAGCTTTCAAGGAGGGCCCGCCCACGAGCAGTACTTC. It translates to CASSFQGGPAHEQYF.

This clone has a single count. This sequence joins TRBV18 and TRBJ2-7, with unresolved D. Trimming removed 0 bases from V and 5 bases from J, with 17 bases in between. Germline CDR1 and CDR2: KGHSH and LQKENI. This CDR3 region has 16 residues. This CDR3 is CASSPPPFLVIHEQYF. The CDR3 nucleotides read TGTGCCAGCTCACCACCCCCTTTCCTAGTAATCCACGAGCAGTACTTC.